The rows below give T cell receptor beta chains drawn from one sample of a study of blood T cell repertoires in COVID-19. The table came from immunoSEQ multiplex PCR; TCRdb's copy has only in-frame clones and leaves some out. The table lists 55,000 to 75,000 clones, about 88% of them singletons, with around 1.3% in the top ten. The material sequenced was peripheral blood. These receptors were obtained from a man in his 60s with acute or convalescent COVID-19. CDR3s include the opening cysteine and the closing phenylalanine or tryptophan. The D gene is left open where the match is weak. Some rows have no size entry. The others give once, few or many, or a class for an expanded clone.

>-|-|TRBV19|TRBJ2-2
CASSNRINTGELFF
TGTGCCAGTAGTAACAGGATTAACACCGGGGAGCTGTTTTTT
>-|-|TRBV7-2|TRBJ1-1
CASSLVGGMNTEAFF
TGTGCCAGCAGCTTAGTAGGCGGCATGAACACTGAAGCTTTCTTT
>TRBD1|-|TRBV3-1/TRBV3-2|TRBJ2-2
CASSRQGSTGELFF
TGTGCCAGCAGCCGACAGGGGAGCACCGGGGAGCTGTTTTTT
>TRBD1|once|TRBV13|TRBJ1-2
CASSLQGDYGYTF
TGTGCCAGCAGCCTACAGGGGGACTATGGCTACACCTTC
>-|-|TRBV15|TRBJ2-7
CATSRGDNSYEQYF
TGTGCCACCAGCAGAGGGGACAACTCCTACGAGCAGTACTTC
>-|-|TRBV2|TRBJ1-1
CASNQVASAYRTEAFF
TGTGCCAGCAATCAAGTTGCGTCAGCGTATCGGACTGAAGCTTTCTTT
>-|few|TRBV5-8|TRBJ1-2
CASSVQALNNYGYTF
TGTGCCAGCAGCGTCCAGGCCCTCAATAACTATGGCTACACCTTC
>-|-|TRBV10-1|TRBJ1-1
CASSESGGVERNTEAFF
TGCGCCAGCAGTGAGTCCGGGGGAGTTGAACGAAACACTGAAGCTTTCTTT
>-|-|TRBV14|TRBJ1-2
CASSQGGLGRIGYGYTF
TGTGCCAGCAGCCAAGGGGGGTTGGGGAGGATCGGCTATGGCTACACCTTC
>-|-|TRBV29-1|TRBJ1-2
CSVDRVYGYTF
TGCAGCGTTGATCGGGTCTATGGCTACACCTTC
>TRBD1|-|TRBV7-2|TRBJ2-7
CASSLVGTASYEQYF
TGTGCCAGCAGCTTAGTGGGGACAGCCTCCTACGAGCAGTACTTC
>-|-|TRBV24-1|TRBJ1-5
CATSDWANNQPQHF
TGTGCCACCAGTGATTGGGCCAACAATCAGCCCCAGCATTTT
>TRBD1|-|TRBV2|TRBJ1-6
CASTEGRGQPLHF
TGTGCCAGCACCGAAGGCAGGGGACAGCCCCTCCACTTT
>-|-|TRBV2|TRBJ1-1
CASSPRGRNTEAFF
TGTGCCAGCAGTCCCAGGGGCAGGAACACTGAAGCTTTCTTT
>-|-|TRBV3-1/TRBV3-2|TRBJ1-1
CASSQSAGTNTEAFF
TGTGCCAGCAGCCAATCCGCAGGCACGAACACTGAAGCTTTCTTT
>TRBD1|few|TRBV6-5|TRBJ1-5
CASRTTGDSQPQHF
TGTGCCAGCAGGACAACAGGGGATAGCCAGCCCCAGCATTTT
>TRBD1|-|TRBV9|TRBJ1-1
CASTLGGRDTEAFF
TGTGCCAGCACCCTAGGGGGCAGGGACACTGAAGCTTTCTTT
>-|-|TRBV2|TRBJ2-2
CASSEGGAGELFF
TGTGCCAGCAGTGAAGGCGGGGCCGGGGAGCTGTTTTTT
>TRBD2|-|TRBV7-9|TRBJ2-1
CASSLLPRGLANNEQFF
TGTGCCAGCAGCTTACTACCCCGGGGACTAGCGAACAATGAGCAGTTCTTC
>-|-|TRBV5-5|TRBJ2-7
CASSRTDSLYEQYF
TGTGCCAGCAGCCGAACCGACAGCTTGTACGAGCAGTACTTC
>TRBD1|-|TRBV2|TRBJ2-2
CASSKGQGANTGELFF
TGTGCCAGCAGTAAGGGACAGGGGGCAAACACCGGGGAGCTGTTTTTT
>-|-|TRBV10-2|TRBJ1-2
CASSDDTSNYGYTF
TGCGCCAGCAGTGACGACACTTCTAACTATGGCTACACCTTC
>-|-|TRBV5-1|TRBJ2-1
CASSPSQGPYNEQFF
TGCGCCAGCAGCCCGTCGCAGGGGCCCTACAATGAGCAGTTCTTC
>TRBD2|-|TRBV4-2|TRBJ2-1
CASSQGAGGRYNEQFF
TGTGCCAGCAGCCAGGGAGCGGGGGGCCGGTACAATGAGCAGTTCTTC
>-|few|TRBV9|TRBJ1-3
CASSVGWGSGNTIYF
TGTGCCAGCAGCGTCGGGTGGGGCTCCGGAAACACCATATATTTT
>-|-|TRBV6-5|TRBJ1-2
CASSYSRVNYGYTF
TGTGCCAGCAGTTACTCGAGGGTTAACTATGGCTACACCTTC
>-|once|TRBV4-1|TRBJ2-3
CASSQGVGQGLDTQYF
TGCGCCAGCAGCCAAGGTGTGGGGCAAGGATTAGATACGCAGTATTTT